Reported below is one T cell receptor (beta chain). The sample originates from a study of blood T cell repertoires in COVID-19. The length of the CDR3 is 14 residues. V shed 0 bases and J 6 bases; nucleotides not matched to a gene: 4. Germline CDR1 reads MGHRA; CDR2 reads YSYEKL. Authors' methods: Estimated nucleated cell counts came from reference gene primer amplification. Method: immunoSEQ multiplex PCR; TCRdb's copy keeps in-frame clones and lacks some. Clone size and V and J calls were adopted from that table, with D and trimming inferred from the DNA. The table records 120,000 to 150,000 clones, roughly 84% of them present only once.

The receptor comes from a woman aged 55-69 years with acute or convalescent COVID-19. V and J are TRBV4-1 and TRBJ2-7; TRBD2 matches 8 bases. Sequenced: peripheral blood. In DNA form, the CDR3 reads TGCGCCAGCAGCCAAGAGGGTAGCGGGATCGAGCAGTACTTC. It yields the protein CASSQEGSGIEQYF.